A selection of T cell receptor beta chains follows, all from one sample in a study of cytomegalovirus exposure and HLA in healthy donors. Profiling relied on immunoSEQ multiplex PCR, and the TCRdb table lists in-frame clones only, not all of them. The sample shows around 120,000 clones, 65% to 80% of them seen only once. Sequenced sample: PBMCs. The origin of the receptors is a female donor in good health and CMV-seropositive. The CDR3 runs from the conserved cysteine through the conserved F or W. The order of the fields is D gene, V gene, J gene, clone size, CDR3 length, CDR3 DNA, CDR3 protein. The D gene is left open where the match is weak. Expanded clones get a size class; other rows say once, few or many, or leave the size out.

TRBD2	TRBV11-2	TRBJ2-5	NA	16	TGTGCCAGCAGCTTTGGGAGCGGGGGAACACAAGAGACCCAGTACTTC	CASSFGSGGTQETQYF
TRBD2	TRBV30	TRBJ2-7	NA	13	TGTGCCTGGAGTGTATCGGGAGGGTCCGAGCAGTACTTC	CAWSVSGGSEQYF
TRBD1	TRBV7-9	TRBJ2-6	NA	17	TGTGCCAGCAGCTTGCTGGGACAGTACTCTGGGGCCAACGTCCTGACTTTC	CASSLLGQYSGANVLTF
NA	TRBV7-2	TRBJ2-2	once	18	TGTGCCAGCAGCTTATTTGAACTGGGTCCAGGAACTACCGGGGAGCTGTTTTTT	CASSLFELGPGTTGELFF
TRBD2	TRBV27	TRBJ2-5	NA	16	TGTGCCAGCCAGAGACGGGGACTAGCTCCGGGAGAGACCCAGTACTTC	CASQRRGLAPGETQYF
NA	TRBV2	TRBJ1-2	NA	15	TGTGCCAGCAGTGAGGGGGACACCAAAAATAACGGCTACACCTTC	CASSEGDTKNNGYTF
NA	TRBV27	TRBJ1-6	few	13	TGTGCCAGCAGATTATGGCCGCGGTCACCCCTCCACTTT	CASRLWPRSPLHF
TRBD1	TRBV5-1	TRBJ2-7	few	15	TGCGCCAGCAGCTTGGAGGGACAGGGCGTCTCCGAGCAGTACTTC	CASSLEGQGVSEQYF
NA	TRBV9	TRBJ2-7	NA	13	TGTGCCAGCAGCCTGGACTACTCCTACGAGCAGTACTTC	CASSLDYSYEQYF
NA	TRBV28	TRBJ1-2	once	15	TGTGCCAGCAGTTCCGCGTCGGGGGAATTCTATGGCTACACCTTC	CASSSASGEFYGYTF
NA	TRBV7-8	TRBJ2-7	NA	14	TGTGCCAGCAGCTTAGTTCTCGGGGCCTACGAGCAGTACTTC	CASSLVLGAYEQYF
NA	TRBV27	TRBJ1-3	NA	16	TGTGCCAGCAGTTTCGAGCGACAGTTCTCTGGAAACACCATATATTTT	CASSFERQFSGNTIYF
TRBD1	TRBV19	TRBJ1-5	NA	15	TGTGCCAGTAACCCGGGACAGGCCTTCAATCAGCCCCAGCATTTT	CASNPGQAFNQPQHF
NA	TRBV2	TRBJ1-2	few	13	TGTGCCAGCAGTGTAGAGAGCGGGGGTGGCTACACCTTC	CASSVESGGGYTF
NA	TRBV4-3	TRBJ1-2	few	16	TGCGCCAGCAGCCAAATACGGGGGGCGCCCGACTATGGCTACACCTTC	CASSQIRGAPDYGYTF
TRBD2	TRBV7-2	TRBJ2-1	few	15	TGTGCCAGCAGCTTAAGACTAGCGGGGGGCAATGAGCAGTTCTTC	CASSLRLAGGNEQFF
TRBD1	TRBV6-1	TRBJ2-7	NA	14	TGTGCCGGTTCTCCGGGACAGGGACCATACGAGCAGTACTTC	CAGSPGQGPYEQYF
TRBD2	TRBV5-1	TRBJ2-5	NA	15	TGCGCCAGCAGGTTAGGTGGGCTAGCGGGAGAGACCCAGTACTTC	CASRLGGLAGETQYF
NA	TRBV6-1	TRBJ1-2	NA	13	TGTGCCAGCAGTGAAGGACAGGTTTATGGCTACACCTTC	CASSEGQVYGYTF
TRBD1	TRBV6-6	TRBJ1-5	once	15	TGTGCCAGCAGTAGGGGACAGAATAGCAATCAGCCCCAGCATTTT	CASSRGQNSNQPQHF
TRBD1	TRBV7-2	TRBJ2-7	NA	14	TGTGCCAGCAGCCAAGGGACAGGGGGCCGGGAGCAGTACTTC	CASSQGTGGREQYF
NA	TRBV10-3	TRBJ2-3	once	14	TGTGCCATCAGTGAGGGGACTGTAGGGGATACGCAGTATTTT	CAISEGTVGDTQYF
TRBD1	TRBV7-9	TRBJ2-3	NA	16	TGTGCCAGCAGCTCAGGACAGGGGGCGAGGGCAGATACGCAGTATTTT	CASSSGQGARADTQYF
NA	TRBV27	TRBJ2-7	once	14	TGTGCCAGCAGTTTATCGGAGGTCTCCTACGAGCAGTACTTC	CASSLSEVSYEQYF
NA	TRBV5-1	TRBJ2-3	NA	16	TGCGCCAGCAGCCCCGATTGGCGGGGCCGCACAGATACGCAGTATTTT	CASSPDWRGRTDTQYF
TRBD1	TRBV19	TRBJ1-2	NA	15	TGTGCCACCATCACCGGGACAGGGTATACCTATGGCTACACCTTC	CATITGTGYTYGYTF
TRBD1	TRBV7-2	TRBJ1-2	NA	15	TGTGCCAGCAGCCTACAGGGACAGGGGTACTATGGCTACACCTTC	CASSLQGQGYYGYTF
NA	TRBV2	TRBJ1-1	NA	16	TGTGCCAGCAGTGAGTCGAAGAGGGTTTTGTACACTGAAGCTTTCTTT	CASSESKRVLYTEAFF
NA	TRBV19	TRBJ2-7	NA	13	TGTGCCAGTAGCCCAGGGTTGTGGTACGAGCAGTACTTC	CASSPGLWYEQYF
NA	TRBV7-9	TRBJ1-1	NA	12	TGTGCCAGCAGCATAGGGGCCACTGAAGCTTTCTTT	CASSIGATEAFF
TRBD2	TRBV7-9	TRBJ2-1	NA	14	TGTGCCAGCAGGAAGCGGGGGGGGTACAATGAGCAGTTCTTC	CASRKRGGYNEQFF
NA	TRBV29-1	TRBJ1-5	NA	12	TGCAGCGTTGGGCAGGGCAATCAGCCCCAGCATTTT	CSVGQGNQPQHF
NA	TRBV27	TRBJ1-2	NA	15	TGTGCCAGCAGTTTAGGCGGGACGGCTAACTATGGCTACACCTTC	CASSLGGTANYGYTF
TRBD2	TRBV2	TRBJ2-2	NA	15	TGTGCCAGCAGGGGGACTAGCGCGAACACCGGGGAGCTGTTTTTT	CASRGTSANTGELFF